Following are 20 T cell receptor beta chains from one sample sequenced in a study of T cell responses to AZD1222 COVID-19 vaccine (dated by TCRdb to the early 2020s). Preparation of the library involved the immunoSEQ multiplex PCR assay. The immuneACCESS repertoire file appears here via TCRdb, limited to in-frame rearrangements. These files lack a portion of the clones; in checked studies, under half of the deficit traces to unresolved V genes, and the cause of the others is not known. The sample profile shows approximately 130,000 clones; about 90% of them were found once. The ten largest clones represent about 5.3% of the sample. The sample's time point label, in plain terms: baseline before first vaccination. Here the sequenced sample was peripheral blood, taken on day 0 of AZD1222 vaccination. The receptors stem from an adult in good health.

The chain is built from TRBV6-1 and TRBJ2-1; 9 bases align to TRBD2. Per germline, CDR1 MNHNS and CDR2 SASEGT. This CDR3 region has 19 residues. The V segment lost 0 bases and the J segment 7 bases; nucleotides outside the gene matches: 16. The CDR3 loop is CASSEALIGIAGVLNEQFF. CDR3 nucleotides: TGTGCCAGCAGTGAAGCGCTTATCGGGATAGCGGGAGTGTTGAATGAGCAGTTCTTC.

This chain links TRBV5-1 with TRBJ2-5; D is unclear. Trimming shortened V by 1 base and J by 3 bases, and 10 bases separated the two germline ends. CDR1 and CDR2 (germline): SGHRS, YFSETQ. The length of the CDR3 is 14 residues. The CDR3 DNA sequence: TGCGCCAGCAGCTTGAATAGAGGAGAAGAGACCCAGTACTTC. It codes for CASSLNRGEETQYF.

V gene TRBV3-1 (or the pseudogene TRBV3-2) combines with J gene TRBJ1-3, with D unclear. The CDR3 has 14 residues. Germline V lookup: CDR1 LGHDT, CDR2 YNNKEL (reference sequence). Trimming cost V 4 bases and J 7 bases, with 14 bases left between them. The CDR3 loop is CASSPQVTKNTIYF. The CDR3 DNA is TGTGCCAGCAGCCCCCAGGTGACAAAGAACACCATATATTTT.

This clone was observed a single time. The CDR3 here is CASSSGSTQAFF. CDR3 coding DNA: TGTGCCAGCAGTTCCGGGTCAACCCAAGCTTTCTTT. The chain joins TRBV28 to TRBJ1-1; D remains unclear. This CDR3 spans 12 amino acids. Germline CDR1 and CDR2: MDHEN and SYDVKM. Trimming removed 4 bases from V and 9 bases from J, with 12 bases in between.

The chain recombines TRBV28 with TRBJ1-1; possibly TRBD1 for D (6 bases). This CDR3 has 14 amino acids. V was shortened by 7 bases and J by 4 bases, with 16 bases between the two germline ends. Per germline, CDR1 MDHEN and CDR2 SYDVKM. CDR3 sequence (DNA): TGTGCCAGCATTGATATCGACAGGATCACTGAAGCTTTCTTT. As protein: CASIDIDRITEAFF.

This chain connects TRBV13 to TRBJ2-1, with 13 bases lining up with TRBD2. The CDR3 length is 17 residues. Germline V gene data show CDR1 as PRHDT and CDR2 as FYEKMQ (reference sequence). J lost 0 bases, V lost 5 bases, and 4 bases had no gene match. This CDR3 reads CASSIRTSGSSYNEQFF. CDR3 DNA: TGTGCCAGCAGCATTCGGACTAGCGGGAGCTCCTACAATGAGCAGTTCTTC.

This clone was counted a single time. This chain joins TRBV7-3 and TRBJ1-1; D remains unclear. The germline V gene has CDR1 SGHTA and CDR2 FQGTGA. V lost 2 bases and J 4 bases, leaving 17 bases between the germline ends. The CDR3 length is 16 residues. The CDR3, as DNA: TGTGCCAGCAGCTTAGAATTAGGGCCCGCGGGCACTGAAGCTTTCTTT. It is translated as CASSLELGPAGTEAFF. The complete variable domain, with remaining parts taken from reference TRBV7-3 and TRBJ1-1, reads GAGVSQTPSNKVTEKGKYVELRCDPISGHTALYWYRQSLGQGPEFLIYFQGTGAADDSGLPNDRFFAVRPEGSVSTLKIQRTERGDSAVYLCASSLELGPAGTEAFFGQGTRLTVV.

J is TRBJ1-2 and V is TRBV9, with 9 bases aligning to TRBD1. Trimming took 0 bases from V and 7 from J; bases not matched to a gene: 10. CDR3 length: 16 residues. Germline values: CDR1 SGDLS, CDR2 YYNGEE. CDR3 amino acids: CASSVARGQGFGGYTF. The CDR3 DNA sequence: TGTGCCAGCAGCGTAGCTAGGGGACAGGGTTTCGGTGGCTACACCTTC. The variable domain in full, with the rest retrieved from reference TRBV9 and TRBJ1-2, is DSGVTQTPKHLITATGQRVTLRCSPRSGDLSVYWYQQSLDQGLQFLIQYYNGEERAKGNILERFSAQQFPDLHSELNLSSLELGDSALYFCASSVARGQGFGGYTFGSGTRLTVV.

The chain employs TRBV7-9 and TRBJ2-7, with TRBD2 identical over 10 bases. The CDR3 is 18 residues long. With 2 bases clipped from V and 6 bases from J, the junction kept 16 bases outside the gene matches. From germline, CDR1 is SEHNR and CDR2 FQNEAQ (reference sequence). CDR3 loop: CASSLTLAGVITRGEQYF. The DNA of the CDR3 is TGTGCCAGCAGCTTAACGCTAGCGGGAGTCATCACGAGGGGCGAGCAGTACTTC.

This rearrangement joins TRBV7-9 to TRBJ2-6; D gene uncertain. The CDR3 totals 15 residues. Trimming removed 4 bases from V and 4 bases from J, with 11 bases in between. Germline V gene sequence: CDR1 SEHNR, CDR2 FQNEAQ (reference sequence). Here the CDR3 DNA reads TGTGCCAGCAGCTCCCCGAAACACGGGGCCAACGTCCTGACTTTC. Protein: CASSSPKHGANVLTF.

This clone was seen a single time. The chain joins TRBV7-9 to TRBJ2-5; 10 bases fit TRBD2. V trimming: 5 bases; J trimming: 0 bases; junction bases outside the gene matches: 15. CDR1 is SEHNR, CDR2 FQNEAQ, per germline (reference sequence). The CDR3 length is 19 residues. CDR3 in DNA: TGTGCCAGCAGCGAGCCGACCGGGACTAGCGTCATGTACCAAGAGACCCAGTACTTC. This codes for CASSEPTGTSVMYQETQYF. The full variable domain, completed using reference TRBV7-9 and TRBJ2-5, is DTGVSQNPRHKITKRGQNVTFRCDPISEHNRLYWYRQTLGQGPEFLTYFQNEAQLEKSRLLSDRFSAERPKGSFSTLEIQRTEQGDSAMYLCASSEPTGTSVMYQETQYFGPGTRLLVL.

The count of this clone is one. This chain links TRBV7-9 with TRBJ1-1; D perhaps matches TRBD1 (5 bases). Per the germline V gene, CDR1 is SEHNR and CDR2 is FQNEAQ (reference sequence). The CDR3 has 14 residues. V was cut by 6 bases and J by 1 base, with 12 bases left in between. CDR3 sequence reads: CASRSGRQNTEAFF. CDR3 DNA: TGTGCCAGCAGGTCGGGACGGCAGAACACTGAAGCTTTCTTT.

The chain couples TRBV27 to TRBJ1-5, with D uncertain. V was trimmed by 5 bases and J by 11 bases, leaving 10 bases between them. CDR1 is MNHEY and CDR2 is SMNVEV in the germline V gene (reference sequence). The length of the CDR3 is 11 residues. Written as DNA, the CDR3 is TGTGCCAGCAGTGGAGGTGCAGCCCAGCATTTT. Protein sequence: CASSGGAAQHF.

The rearrangement uses TRBV10-3 and TRBJ2-5; D unresolved. Germline CDR1 is ENHRY and CDR2 is SYGVKD. CDR3 length: 13 residues. With 5 bases removed from V and 0 bases from J, the gap between germline ends came to 7 bases. CDR3 DNA sequence: TGTGCCATCAGTCGATTGTACCAAGAGACCCAGTACTTC. It translates to CAISRLYQETQYF.

This clone occurred once. The genes are TRBV13 and TRBJ2-7; D remains ambiguous. The CDR3 spans 15 residues. Germline loops: CDR1 PRHDT, CDR2 FYEKMQ (reference sequence). The germline V and J ends were trimmed by 4 bases and 4 bases, with 17 bases remaining between them. The CDR3 nucleotides read TGTGCCAGCAGCTCCCCCCTTCGCGAGAGGTACGAGCAGTACTTC. Translation: CASSSPLRERYEQYF.

This clone was picked up a small number of times. V gene TRBV29-1 combines with J gene TRBJ2-1; no clear D. Germline CDR1 reads SQVTM; CDR2 reads ANQGSEA. This CDR3 has 13 residues. Trimming shortened V by 3 bases and J by 5 bases, and 11 bases separated the two germline ends. Here the CDR3 reads CSVERLANNEQFF. The CDR3 nucleotides read TGCAGCGTTGAGCGCTTGGCCAACAATGAGCAGTTCTTC.

CDR3 DNA sequence: TGCGCCAGCACTATTAACCTTACTTACCTTAGCAATCAGCCCCAGCATTTT. This translates into CASTINLTYLSNQPQHF. The chain uses TRBV10-1 and TRBJ1-5; D gene unclear. Germline CDR1 is WNHNN and CDR2 is SYGVQD (reference sequence). Trimming pared 7 bases from V and 0 bases from J, leaving 19 bases between. This CDR3 has 17 amino acids.

In its sample, this clone was seen a few times. This chain uses TRBV18 with TRBJ2-7; D possibly corresponds to TRBD1 (6 bases). The CDR3 consists of 14 residues. Between the trimmed V and J ends, which lost 5 bases and 3 bases, there was a span of 14 bases. CDR1 is KGHSH and CDR2 is LQKENI in the germline V gene. CDR3 sequence: CASSDPGTSYEQYF. As DNA, the CDR3 is TGTGCCAGCTCAGACCCTGGGACAAGCTACGAGCAGTACTTC. The variable domain in full, with the rest retrieved from reference TRBV18 and TRBJ2-7, is NAGVMQNPRHLVRRRGQEARLRCSPMKGHSHVYWYRQLPEEGLKFMVYLQKENIIDESGMPKERFSAEFPKEGPSILRIQQVVRGDSAAYFCASSDPGTSYEQYFGPGTRLTVT.

The V gene is TRBV5-1, the J gene TRBJ2-3, with 7 positions matching TRBD1. The CDR3 contains 15 residues. From germline, CDR1 is SGHRS and CDR2 YFSETQ. V was pared by 5 bases and J by 2 bases, with 8 bases of the junction left unmatched. In nucleotides, the CDR3 is TGCGCCAGCAGACGACAGGGACAGCCCACAGATACGCAGTATTTT. Translation: CASRRQGQPTDTQYF.

The chain recombines TRBV30 with TRBJ1-1; 7 bases agree with TRBD1. Per germline, CDR1 GTSNPN and CDR2 SVGIG (reference sequence). The CDR3 consists of 13 residues. With V trimmed by 3 bases and J by 5 bases, 6 bases remained unmatched. Here the CDR3 DNA reads TGTGCCTGGAGAGACAGGGCTGGGACTGAAGCTTTCTTT. This codes for CAWRDRAGTEAFF.